Listed here are 5 T cell receptor beta chains from one sample, sequenced in a study of cytomegalovirus exposure and HLA in healthy donors. This PCR relied on a set of 60 Vbeta primers and 13 Jbeta primers. Data came from immunoSEQ multiplex PCR; TCRdb stores just in-frame clones and leaves some out. The sample contains nearly 110,000 clones, 75% of which appear only once. Source material: PBMCs. Receptors originate from a male donor in good health and CMV-seropositive.

CDR3 DNA sequence: TGTGCCAGCAGCCCTGGGACTAGCGGGGGGAGGACAGATACGCAGTATTTT. It encodes CASSPGTSGGRTDTQYF. This chain joins TRBV9 and TRBJ2-3; 15 positions match TRBD2. With 4 bases clipped from V and 3 bases from J, the junction kept 6 bases outside the gene matches. The CDR3 is 17 amino acids. Per germline, CDR1 SGDLS and CDR2 YYNGEE.

The chain is built from TRBV27 and TRBJ1-3; 7 positions agree with TRBD1. V trimming: 6 bases; J trimming: 1 base; junction bases outside the gene matches: 3. The germline gives CDR1 MNHEY, CDR2 SMNVEV (reference sequence). The CDR3 covers 14 residues. The CDR3 DNA follows: TGTGCCAGCAGCGGACAGGCGTCTGGAAACACCATATATTTT. It encodes CASSGQASGNTIYF.

This clone came up a few times. V gene TRBV29-1 combines with J gene TRBJ2-7, with D possibly matching TRBD2 (5 bases). This CDR3 has 12 residues. The germline V and J ends were trimmed by 4 bases and 3 bases, with 10 bases remaining between them. Germline V gene lookup returns CDR1 SQVTM and CDR2 ANQGSEA. This CDR3 reads CSVGPGNYEQYF. The CDR3 coding sequence is TGCAGCGTTGGACCCGGGAACTACGAGCAGTACTTC.

The chain couples TRBV7-6 to TRBJ1-5; D gene unclear. V lost 5 bases to trimming and J lost 1 base, with 24 bases between them. Germline-derived CDR1 and CDR2 are SGHVS and FNYEAQ. The CDR3 totals 19 residues. The CDR3 DNA reads TGTGCCAGCAGCAACCCCATAAGTAAGTTCGGGTTGAGCAATCAGCCCCAGCATTTT. It encodes CASSNPISKFGLSNQPQHF.

There are a few counts of this clone. The CDR3 DNA reads TGCAGCGTTGTCCGACAGGGGTTCCAAGAGACCCAGTACTTC. This codes for CSVVRQGFQETQYF. The chain couples TRBV29-1 to TRBJ2-5, with 8 bases fitting TRBD1. Trimming removed 4 bases from V and 1 base from J; junction bases left unmatched: 5. This CDR3 spans 14 amino acids. CDR1 and CDR2 (germline): SQVTM, ANQGSEA.